Reported below is one T cell receptor (beta chain). The antigen is undetermined. The data belong to a study of cytomegalovirus exposure and HLA in healthy donors. The length of the CDR3 is 14 residues. Trimming left V 4 bases short and J 1 base short, with 10 bases between. Per the germline V gene, CDR1 is LGHNA and CDR2 is YSLEER. Notes on the study in general: Later, an analysis found that common viral pathogens appeared to be linked with several of the most significant clusters. TCR beta sequences numbering more than 15,000 were associated with HLA alleles at 0.05 false discovery rate in a later analysis.

Primers for the PCR totalled 60 Vbeta and 13 Jbeta. Original data processing: Per a later analysis, the number of unique TCR beta chains was roughly 87 million, of which 9 million to 14 million were shared. Profiling relied on immunoSEQ multiplex PCR, and the TCRdb table lists in-frame clones only, not all of them. V, J and clone size are those of that table, while D and trimming were read from the DNA. Found here are approximately 180,000 clones, around 86% of them singletons; the top ten hold 1.5% to 2%. The material sequenced was PBMCs. The J gene is TRBJ1-1, the V gene TRBV4-3; D uncertain. This TCR was recovered from a young woman in good health and CMV-seronegative. CDR3: CASSRGATNTEAFF. The CDR3 DNA reads TGCGCCAGCAGCCGAGGAGCCACGAACACTGAAGCTTTCTTT.